One sample yielded the 30 T cell receptor beta chains listed below, sequenced in a study of blood T cell repertoires in COVID-19. Here immunoSEQ multiplex PCR was the method, and the copy in TCRdb shows in-frame clones only, minus some. The table has tens of thousands of clones, around 85% seen once. Sequenced input: peripheral blood. The origin of the receptors is a man aged 70-80 years with acute or convalescent COVID-19.

V gene TRBV18 combines with J gene TRBJ2-7; D is perhaps TRBD2 (5 bases). The CDR3 is made up of 14 amino acids. V lost 3 bases and J lost 0, with 9 bases in between. Germline values: CDR1 KGHSH, CDR2 LQKENI. DNA for the CDR3: TGTGCCAGCTCACCGCGGGCTAGCTCCTACGAGCAGTACTTC. Its translation is CASSPRASSYEQYF.

The sample holds a few counts of this clone. This chain joins TRBV2 and TRBJ1-1; D ambiguous. V lost 4 bases and J lost 1, with 4 bases in between. The germline V gene has CDR1 SNHLY and CDR2 FYNNEI. The CDR3 extends over 12 amino acids. The CDR3 is CASSGQNTEAFF. CDR3 nucleotides: TGTGCCAGCAGTGGACAGAACACTGAAGCTTTCTTT.

The V call is TRBV5-5, the J call TRBJ1-1; 9 bases fit TRBD1. The CDR3 length is 16 residues. Germline-derived CDR1 and CDR2 are SGHKS and YYEKEE (reference sequence). Losses at the gene ends were 5 bases for V and 0 bases for J; bases not matched to a gene: 8. The CDR3 is CASSPTGGDVNTEAFF. CDR3 DNA: TGTGCCAGCAGTCCGACAGGGGGGGATGTGAACACTGAAGCTTTCTTT.

The table lists this clone with a few counts. The rearrangement joins TRBV9 to TRBJ2-5; perhaps TRBD2 as D (6 bases). Trimming left V 0 bases short and J 5 bases short, with 17 bases between. Looked up from germline, CDR1 is SGDLS and CDR2 is YYNGEE. This CDR3 has 16 residues. CDR3 protein: CASSVEGLPNGETQYF. As DNA, the CDR3 is TGTGCCAGCAGCGTAGAGGGACTCCCGAACGGGGAGACCCAGTACTTC. The entire variable domain, with the rest obtained from reference TRBV9 and TRBJ2-5, is as follows: DSGVTQTPKHLITATGQRVTLRCSPRSGDLSVYWYQQSLDQGLQFLIQYYNGEERAKGNILERFSAQQFPDLHSELNLSSLELGDSALYFCASSVEGLPNGETQYFGPGTRLLVL.

This chain joins TRBV3-1 (or the pseudogene TRBV3-2) and TRBJ1-2, with D maybe TRBD1 (6 bases). This CDR3 has 12 residues. The V gene lost 2 bases and the J gene lost 7 bases, with 8 bases spanning the gap. CDR1 and CDR2 (germline): LGHDT, YNNKEL (reference sequence). In nucleotides, the CDR3 is TGTGCCAGCAGCCAACGAGGGGGTGGCTACACCTTC. It yields the protein CASSQRGGGYTF.

This clone has only a few counts. The chain combines TRBV14 with TRBJ1-1; 12 nucleotides line up with TRBD1. V dropped 5 bases and J dropped 11; count of bases not matched to a gene: 3. This CDR3 has 12 residues. CDR1 and CDR2 (germline): SGHDN, FVKESK. CDR3 nucleotides: TGTGCCAGCAGCGGGACAGGGGGCTTGGCTTTCTTT. It encodes CASSGTGGLAFF.

The chain employs TRBV5-1 and TRBJ2-1; TRBD2 agrees at 7 bases. J was trimmed by 7 bases and V by 2 bases; bases with no gene match: 9. In germline, CDR1 is SGHRS, CDR2 YFSETQ. This CDR3 has 15 residues. This CDR3 reads CASSFGGRVGNEQFF. CDR3 bases: TGCGCCAGCAGCTTTGGAGGGAGGGTAGGTAATGAGCAGTTCTTC.

The chain has TRBV27 and TRBJ2-1; maybe TRBD1 (5 bases). The germline V gene encodes CDR1 MNHEY and CDR2 SMNVEV (reference sequence). Trimming took 2 bases from V and 3 from J, leaving 11 bases between them. The CDR3 is made up of 15 amino acids. CDR3 sequence reads: CASSLRLGHYNEQFF. In DNA form, the CDR3 reads TGTGCCAGCAGTTTAAGGCTAGGACACTACAATGAGCAGTTCTTC.

The rearrangement joins TRBV18 to TRBJ2-1; D is ambiguous. The V and J ends lost 3 bases and 9 bases respectively, with 12 bases between them. Germline values: CDR1 KGHSH, CDR2 LQKENI. This CDR3 region has 13 residues. Written as DNA, the CDR3 is TGTGCCAGCTCACCGTACATAGAGGTTGAGCAGTTCTTC. Protein sequence: CASSPYIEVEQFF.

The genes are TRBV28 and TRBJ2-7; 7 bases fit TRBD1. The length of the CDR3 is 16 residues. The ends lost 6 bases at V and 4 bases at J; junction bases unmatched: 15. Germline V lookup: CDR1 MDHEN, CDR2 SYDVKM. CDR3: CASSLRTGPSSYEQYF. The DNA of the CDR3 is TGTGCCAGCAGCCTTCGGACAGGACCGTCTTCGTACGAGCAGTACTTC.

The chain carries TRBV19 and TRBJ2-7; D gene ambiguous. Germline loops: CDR1 LNHDA, CDR2 SQIVND (reference sequence). Trimming removed 5 bases from V and 3 bases from J, with 14 bases in between. CDR3 size: 14 residues. CDR3 bases: TGTGCCAGTAGTGGTAGCCCTGATGTCTACGAGCAGTACTTC. Translated: CASSGSPDVYEQYF.

The V and J genes are TRBV7-2 and TRBJ2-1; 13 bases fit TRBD2. V shed 1 base, J shed 1 base, and the junction held 4 bases outside the gene matches. The CDR3 has 18 residues. Per germline, CDR1 SGHTA and CDR2 FQGNSA. CDR3 DNA: TGTGCCAGCAGCTTAGAACTAGCGGGAGGGGGGTCCTACAATGAGCAGTTCTTC. Translation: CASSLELAGGGSYNEQFF.

The chain uses TRBV20-1 and TRBJ1-1, with 7 bases aligning to TRBD1. There are 15 residues in the CDR3. Germline values: CDR1 DFQATT, CDR2 SNEGSKA (reference sequence). Unmatched junction bases numbered 11, after V lost 3 bases and J lost 4 bases. CDR3 sequence: CSASDEPGQLTEAFF. The CDR3 DNA sequence: TGCAGTGCTAGTGACGAACCGGGACAGCTCACTGAAGCTTTCTTT.

This clone was recorded only once. The chain recombines TRBV6-5 with TRBJ2-3; possible D gene TRBD1, 6 bases. This CDR3 is built from 16 residues. V lost 4 bases to trimming and J lost 0 bases, with 14 bases between them. From germline, CDR1 is MNHEY and CDR2 SVGAGI. As DNA, the CDR3 is TGTGCCAGCAGTTCCAGGACAGATCCTAGCACAGATACGCAGTATTTT. This sequence encodes CASSSRTDPSTDTQYF.

CDR3 amino acids: CASSDRQGFAQYF. The DNA of the CDR3 is TGTGCCAGCAGTGACCGACAGGGGTTCGCGCAGTACTTC. This chain connects TRBV6-1 to TRBJ2-7; 8 bases align to TRBD1. J was trimmed by 9 bases and V by 3 bases; bases with no gene match: 7. The CDR3 extends over 13 amino acids. Germline V gene sequence: CDR1 MNHNS, CDR2 SASEGT.

The V gene is TRBV6-5, the J gene TRBJ1-2; the D is unclear. Germline CDR1 is MNHEY and CDR2 is SVGAGI. The CDR3 is 15 amino acids. Trimming removed 9 bases from V and 3 bases from J, with 20 bases in between. The CDR3 reads CASRKAGGRYYGYTF. The CDR3 DNA sequence: TGTGCCAGTCGAAAGGCGGGCGGGAGGTACTATGGCTACACCTTC.

This rearrangement joins TRBV7-2 to TRBJ1-1; no definite D call. CDR1 and CDR2 from the germline V gene are SGHTA and FQGNSA. The V and J ends lost 5 bases and 1 base respectively, with 14 bases between them. CDR3 length: 15 residues. The CDR3 DNA sequence: TGTGCCAGCAGCCCCCAAGTGGGAGCGAACACTGAAGCTTTCTTT. This translates into CASSPQVGANTEAFF.

The chain employs TRBV11-2 and TRBJ2-7; possibly TRBD2 for D (5 bases). The CDR3 is made up of 14 amino acids. Between the trimmed V and J ends, which lost 6 bases and 2 bases, there was a span of 14 bases. Germline assignment: CDR1 SGHAT and CDR2 FQNNGV. The CDR3 here is CASSLRPGAYEQYF. The CDR3 DNA is TGTGCCAGCAGTTTGCGTCCCGGGGCCTACGAGCAGTACTTC.

For the CDR3, the DNA is TGTGCCAGCAGCTTGGAACCCAGCTCTGGAAACACCATATATTTT. This sequence encodes CASSLEPSSGNTIYF. This chain uses TRBV5-4 with TRBJ1-3, with D unclear. Trimming removed 0 bases from V and 0 bases from J, with 7 bases in between. This CDR3 contains 15 residues. Germline values: CDR1 SGHNT, CDR2 YYREEE (reference sequence).

V gene TRBV3-1 (or the pseudogene TRBV3-2) combines with J gene TRBJ1-4, with TRBD1 as a possible D gene (6 bases). This CDR3 region has 18 residues. Germline loops: CDR1 LGHDT, CDR2 YNNKEL (reference sequence). The V gene lost 4 bases and the J gene lost 0 bases, with 18 bases spanning the gap. The CDR3 protein is CASSLRGGRLATNEKLFF. CDR3 in DNA: TGTGCCAGCAGCCTCCGAGGGGGTCGGCTTGCAACTAATGAAAAACTGTTTTTT.

As to this clone: An end of the junction differs from the germline gene, which may be a read error. This rearrangement joins TRBV7-3 to TRBJ1-2; TRBD1 aligns across 9 bases. The CDR3 covers 15 residues. Per germline, CDR1 SGHTA and CDR2 FQGTGA. The CDR3 loop is CASSPRSPGTGNFFF. CDR3 coding DNA: TGTGCCAGCAGCCCACGCTCTCCCGGGACAGGGAACTTCTTCTTC. Supplemented by reference TRBV7-3 and TRBJ1-2, the full variable domain reads GAGVSQTPSNKVTEKGKYVELRCDPISGHTALYWYRQSLGQGPEFLIYFQGTGAADDSGLPNDRFFAVRPEGSVSTLKIQRTERGDSAVYLCASSPRSPGTGNFFFGSGTRLTVV.

The chain has TRBV2 and TRBJ2-2, with a weak D call TRBD2 (5 bases). Germline lookup yields CDR1 SNHLY and CDR2 FYNNEI. There are 15 residues in the CDR3. V lost 3 bases to trimming and J lost 4 bases, with 12 bases between them. CDR3 protein: CASSERQGGTGELFF. For the CDR3, the DNA is TGTGCCAGCAGTGAGCGGCAAGGAGGCACCGGGGAGCTGTTTTTT.

The chain links TRBV5-5 to TRBJ2-1, with 7 positions matching TRBD2. The CDR3 is 17 residues long. After removal of 4 bases from V and 0 bases from J, the junction contained 10 bases not matched to a gene. From germline, CDR1 is SGHKS and CDR2 YYEKEE (reference sequence). The CDR3 sequence: CASSLQRDLSSYNEQFF. CDR3 DNA: TGTGCCAGCAGCCTTCAGCGGGACCTGAGCTCCTACAATGAGCAGTTCTTC.

V usage is TRBV2 and J usage is TRBJ2-7; TRBD1 agrees at 8 bases. CDR1 SNHLY and CDR2 FYNNEI come from the germline V gene. V lost 5 bases, J lost 3 bases, and 3 bases stayed unmatched. This CDR3 comprises 13 residues. This CDR3 is CASSRTGNYEQYF. CDR3 in DNA: TGTGCCAGCAGTCGGACAGGGAACTACGAGCAGTACTTC.

The V gene is TRBV5-1, the J gene TRBJ2-1, with 7 bases matching TRBD1. The CDR3 runs 15 residues. CDR1 and CDR2 (germline): SGHRS, YFSETQ. With 2 bases clipped from V and 6 bases from J, the junction kept 8 bases outside the gene matches. The CDR3 nucleotides read TGCGCCAGCAGCTTAAGAACAGGGGTAGGCAATGAGCAGTTCTTC. This gives the protein CASSLRTGVGNEQFF.

J is TRBJ1-5 and V is TRBV6-6, with TRBD1 matching over 7 bases. This CDR3 spans 14 amino acids. Trimming removed 3 bases from V and 10 bases from J; junction bases left unmatched: 9. Germline V gene lookup returns CDR1 MNHNY and CDR2 SVGAGI (reference sequence). The CDR3 protein is CASSYIQGGQPQHF. CDR3 sequence (DNA): TGTGCCAGCAGTTATATTCAGGGGGGACAACCCCAGCATTTT.

The chain couples TRBV7-2 to TRBJ2-3, with 7 bases aligning to TRBD2. The CDR3 contains 13 residues. Germline-derived CDR1 and CDR2 are SGHTA and FQGNSA. After removal of 3 bases from V and 5 bases from J, the junction contained 2 bases not matched to a gene. The CDR3 is CASSLLAVDTQYF. CDR3 in DNA: TGTGCCAGCAGCTTGCTAGCGGTAGATACGCAGTATTTT.

The CDR3 coding sequence is TGTGCCAGCAGCCAAGGGTCGGCGACAGGGGTGGGTAATCAGCCCCAGCATTTT. This sequence encodes CASSQGSATGVGNQPQHF. The rearrangement uses TRBV3-1 (or the pseudogene TRBV3-2) and TRBJ1-5, with TRBD1 matching over 8 bases. The V gene's germline CDR1 is LGHDT and CDR2 YNNKEL (reference sequence). This CDR3 region has 18 residues. V gave up 1 base and J gave up 4 bases; unmatched junction bases: 12.

This chain connects TRBV7-2 to TRBJ1-1; TRBD1 matches 10 bases. The CDR3 has 13 amino acids. V was pared by 4 bases and J by 4 bases, with 0 bases of the junction left unmatched. CDR1 is SGHTA, CDR2 FQGNSA, per germline. CDR3 region: CASSWTGGTEAFF. DNA of the CDR3: TGTGCCAGCAGCTGGACAGGGGGCACTGAAGCTTTCTTT.

The rearrangement links TRBV11-3 to TRBJ2-1; D is perhaps TRBD1 (6 bases). CDR1 is SGHNT, CDR2 YENEEA, per germline. V dropped 5 bases and J dropped 0 bases, with 11 bases sitting between them. This CDR3 has 15 amino acids. Here the CDR3 reads CASSDGTHSYNEQFF. The CDR3 DNA is TGTGCCAGCAGCGACGGGACACACTCCTACAATGAGCAGTTCTTC.